The clone carrying this T cell receptor beta chain was recorded a few times. Trimming left V 1 base short and J 0 bases short, with 11 bases between. The CDR3 totals 16 residues. Germline CDR1 and CDR2: SGHNT and YYREEE (reference sequence). The entry originates in a study of blood T cell repertoires in COVID-19. In the study overall: The United States, Italy and Spain were the sources of the acute and convalescent COVID-19 samples. Sources were T cells, B-cell-depleted T cells, or PBMCs; the material itself was cDNA or gDNA.

In the source study's methods: Amplification of reference gene primers provided the estimated nucleated cell counts. Sequencing was performed with immunoSEQ multiplex PCR; in TCRdb, only in-frame clones are kept and a portion is missing. The V and J calls and clone size come from that table; D and trimming were worked out from the DNA. The data hold around 100,000 clones, with approximately 84% observed a single time. The chain is built from TRBV5-4 and TRBJ1-3, with D possibly TRBD1 on 5 matching bases. The TCR originated in a man aged 40-55 years with active or convalescent COVID-19. Sequencing was done on a sample of peripheral blood. The CDR3 DNA reads as TGTGCCAGCAGCTTGTGGCAGGGCTCCTCTGGAAACACCATATATTTT. Translated, it gives CASSLWQGSSGNTIYF.